This T cell receptor beta chain was sequenced during a study of cytotoxic CD8 clonotypes in ibrutinib-treated CLL. This clone was recorded a few times. The targeted sequencing depth was 1 in 200,000 to 1 in 1 million T cells. Assay: immunoSEQ multiplex PCR; the TCRdb copy retains only in-frame clones and omits some. The sample contains about 40,000 clones, 55% to 80% of which appear only once. J lost 4 bases, V lost 5 bases, and 3 bases had no gene match. Germline CDR1 SGHNT, CDR2 YENEEA. The length of the CDR3 is 13 residues. This clonotype was sampled from a human donor with chronic lymphocytic leukemia. V gene TRBV11-3 combines with J gene TRBJ1-2, with 8 bases identical to TRBD1. The sample was PBMCs, taken at disease progression, from a patient treated with ibrutinib. This chain's CDR3 is CASSLGQGYGYTF. CDR3 DNA sequence: TGTGCCAGCAGCCTCGGACAGGGCTATGGCTACACCTTC.